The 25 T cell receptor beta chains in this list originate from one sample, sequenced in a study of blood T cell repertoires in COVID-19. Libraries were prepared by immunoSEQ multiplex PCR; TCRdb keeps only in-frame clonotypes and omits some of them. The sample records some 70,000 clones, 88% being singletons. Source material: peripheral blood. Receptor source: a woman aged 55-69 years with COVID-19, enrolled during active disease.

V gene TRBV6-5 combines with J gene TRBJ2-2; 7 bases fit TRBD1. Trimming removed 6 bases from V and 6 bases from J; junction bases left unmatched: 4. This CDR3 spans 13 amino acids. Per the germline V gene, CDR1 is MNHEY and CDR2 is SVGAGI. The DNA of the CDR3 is TGTGCCAGCAGCCCACAGGGGCCCGGGGAGCTGTTTTTT. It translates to CASSPQGPGELFF.

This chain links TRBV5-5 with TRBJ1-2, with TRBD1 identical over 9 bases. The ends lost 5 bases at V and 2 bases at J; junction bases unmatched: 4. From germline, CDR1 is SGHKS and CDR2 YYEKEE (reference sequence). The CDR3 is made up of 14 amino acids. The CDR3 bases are TGTGCCAGCAGTAGACAGGGGGAGAACTATGGCTACACCTTC. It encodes CASSRQGENYGYTF.

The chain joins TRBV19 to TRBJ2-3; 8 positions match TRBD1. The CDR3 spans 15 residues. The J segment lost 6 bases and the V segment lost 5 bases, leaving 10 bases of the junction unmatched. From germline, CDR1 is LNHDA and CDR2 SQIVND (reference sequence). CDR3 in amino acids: CASSRGRGLEDTQYF. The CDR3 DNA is TGTGCCAGTAGTCGAGGCAGGGGGCTAGAGGATACGCAGTATTTT.

CDR3 protein: CASSISTVPGNTIYF. DNA of the CDR3: TGTGCCAGTAGTATATCGACAGTCCCTGGAAACACCATATATTTT. V and J are TRBV19 and TRBJ1-3; maybe TRBD1 (5 bases). The CDR3 has 15 residues. The V and J ends lost 2 bases and 2 bases respectively, with 10 bases between them. Germline V CDR1 and CDR2: LNHDA, SQIVND (reference sequence).

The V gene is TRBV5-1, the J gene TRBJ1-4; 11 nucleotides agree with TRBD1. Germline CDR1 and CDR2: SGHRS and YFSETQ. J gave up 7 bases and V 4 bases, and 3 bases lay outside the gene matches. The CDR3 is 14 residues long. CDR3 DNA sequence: TGCGCCAGCAGCAGGGACAGGGGGATTGAAAAACTGTTTTTT. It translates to CASSRDRGIEKLFF.

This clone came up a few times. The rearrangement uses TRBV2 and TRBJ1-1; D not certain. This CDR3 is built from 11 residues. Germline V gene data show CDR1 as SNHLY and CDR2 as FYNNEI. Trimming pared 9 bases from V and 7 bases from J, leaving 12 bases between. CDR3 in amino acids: CASWRTGEAFF. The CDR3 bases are TGTGCCAGTTGGCGAACGGGTGAAGCTTTCTTT.

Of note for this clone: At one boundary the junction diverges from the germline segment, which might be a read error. CDR3 sequence reads: CASSQGRGPVGGYTF. DNA of the CDR3: TGTGCCAGCAGTCAAGGGAGGGGGCCCGTCGGGGGCTACACCTTC. The chain couples TRBV3-1 (or the pseudogene TRBV3-2) to TRBJ1-2; TRBD1 matches at 7 bases. Germline V gene sequence: CDR1 LGHDT, CDR2 YNNKEL (reference sequence). The CDR3 sequence is 15 residues long.

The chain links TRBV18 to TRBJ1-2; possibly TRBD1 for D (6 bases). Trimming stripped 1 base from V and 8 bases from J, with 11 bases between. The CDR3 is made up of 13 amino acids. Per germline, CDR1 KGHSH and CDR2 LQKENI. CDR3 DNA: TGTGCCAGCTCACCACTACAGGGCGACGGCTACACCTTC. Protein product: CASSPLQGDGYTF.

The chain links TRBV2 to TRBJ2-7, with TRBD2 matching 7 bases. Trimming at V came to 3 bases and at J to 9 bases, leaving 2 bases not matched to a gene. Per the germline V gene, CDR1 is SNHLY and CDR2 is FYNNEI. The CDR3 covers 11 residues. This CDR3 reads CASSEGGWQYF. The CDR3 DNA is TGTGCCAGCAGTGAGGGGGGGTGGCAGTACTTC. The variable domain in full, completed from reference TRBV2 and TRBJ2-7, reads EPEVTQTPSHQVTQMGQEVILRCVPISNHLYFYWYRQILGQKVEFLVSFYNNEISEKSEIFDDQFSVERPDGSNFTLKIRSTKLEDSAMYFCASSEGGWQYFGPGTRLTVT.

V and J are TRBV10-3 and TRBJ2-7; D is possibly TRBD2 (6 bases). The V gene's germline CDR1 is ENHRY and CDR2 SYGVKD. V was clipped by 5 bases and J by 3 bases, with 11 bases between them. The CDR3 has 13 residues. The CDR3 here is CAISSGLDYEQYF. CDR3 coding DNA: TGTGCCATCAGTTCGGGACTCGACTACGAGCAGTACTTC.

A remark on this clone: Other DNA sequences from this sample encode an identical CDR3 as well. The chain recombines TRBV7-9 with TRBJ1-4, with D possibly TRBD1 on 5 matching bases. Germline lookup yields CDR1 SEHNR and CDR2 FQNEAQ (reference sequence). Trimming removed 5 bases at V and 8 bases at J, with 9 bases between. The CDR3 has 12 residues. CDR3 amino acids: CASSPGGEKLFF. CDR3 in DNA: TGTGCCAGCAGCCCCGGGGGGGAAAAACTGTTTTTT.

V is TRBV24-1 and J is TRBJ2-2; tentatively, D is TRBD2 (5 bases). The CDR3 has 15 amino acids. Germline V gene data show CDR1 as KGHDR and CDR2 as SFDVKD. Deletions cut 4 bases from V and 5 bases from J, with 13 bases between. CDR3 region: CATSEWRSGTGELFF. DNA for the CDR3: TGTGCCACCAGTGAGTGGAGATCGGGGACCGGGGAGCTGTTTTTT.

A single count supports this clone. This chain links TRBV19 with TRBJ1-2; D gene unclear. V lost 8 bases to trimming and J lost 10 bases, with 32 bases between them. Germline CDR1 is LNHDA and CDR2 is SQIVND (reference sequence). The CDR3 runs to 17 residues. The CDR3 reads CASSTSSRRANPGPYTF. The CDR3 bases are TGTGCCAGTTCCACCTCCTCCAGGCGAGCTAACCCAGGCCCCTACACCTTC.

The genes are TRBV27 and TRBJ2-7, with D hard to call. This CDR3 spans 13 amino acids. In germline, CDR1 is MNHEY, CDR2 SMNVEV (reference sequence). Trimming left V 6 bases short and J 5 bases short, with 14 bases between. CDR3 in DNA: TGTGCCAGCAGAGATGGGCTGATTAACGAGCAGTACTTC. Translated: CASRDGLINEQYF.

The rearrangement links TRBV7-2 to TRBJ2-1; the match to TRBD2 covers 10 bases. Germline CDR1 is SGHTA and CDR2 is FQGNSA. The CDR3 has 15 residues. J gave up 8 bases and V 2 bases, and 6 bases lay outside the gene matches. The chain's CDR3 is CASSLFSGGRDEQFF. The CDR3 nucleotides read TGTGCCAGCAGCTTATTTAGCGGGGGGAGAGATGAGCAGTTCTTC.

The chain's CDR3 is CASPIHGSGANVLTF. Here the CDR3 DNA reads TGTGCTTCACCTATTCACGGGTCTGGGGCCAACGTCCTGACTTTC. The chain combines TRBV30 with TRBJ2-6, with D unresolved. The CDR3 length is 15 residues. Germline V gene data show CDR1 as GTSNPN and CDR2 as SVGIG (reference sequence).

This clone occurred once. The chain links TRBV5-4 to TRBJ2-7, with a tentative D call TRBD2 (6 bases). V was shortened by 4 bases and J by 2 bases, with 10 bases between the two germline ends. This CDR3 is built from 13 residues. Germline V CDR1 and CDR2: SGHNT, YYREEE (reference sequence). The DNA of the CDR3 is TGTGCCAGCAGCCCTACGGGGGCCTACGAGCAGTACTTC. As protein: CASSPTGAYEQYF.

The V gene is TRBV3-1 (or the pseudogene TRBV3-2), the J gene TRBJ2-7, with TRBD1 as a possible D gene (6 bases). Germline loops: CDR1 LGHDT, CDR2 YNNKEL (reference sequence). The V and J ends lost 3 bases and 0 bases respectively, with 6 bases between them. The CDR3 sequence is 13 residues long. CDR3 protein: CASSQDSSYEQYF. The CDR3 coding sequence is TGTGCCAGCAGCCAGGACAGCTCCTACGAGCAGTACTTC.

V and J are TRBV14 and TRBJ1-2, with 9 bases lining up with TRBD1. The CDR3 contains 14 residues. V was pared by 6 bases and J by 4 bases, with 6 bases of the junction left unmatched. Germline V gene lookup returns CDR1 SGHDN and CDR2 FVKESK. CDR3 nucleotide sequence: TGTGCCAGCAGACCACAGGGGGCCCGCTATGGCTACACCTTC. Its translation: CASRPQGARYGYTF.

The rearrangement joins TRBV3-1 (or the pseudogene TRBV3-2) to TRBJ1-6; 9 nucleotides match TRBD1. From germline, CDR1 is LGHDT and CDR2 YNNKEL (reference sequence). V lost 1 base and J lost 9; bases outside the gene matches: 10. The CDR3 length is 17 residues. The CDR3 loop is CASSQVPGQGLSSPLHF. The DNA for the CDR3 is TGTGCCAGCAGCCAAGTCCCGGGACAGGGTTTGAGTTCACCCCTCCACTTT.

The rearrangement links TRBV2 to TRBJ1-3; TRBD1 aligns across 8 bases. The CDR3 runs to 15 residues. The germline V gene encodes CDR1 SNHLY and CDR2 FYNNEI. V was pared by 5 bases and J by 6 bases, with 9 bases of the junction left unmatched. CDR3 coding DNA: TGTGCCAGCAGTCAACAGGGGGTGGTTGAAAACACCATATATTTT. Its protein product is CASSQQGVVENTIYF.

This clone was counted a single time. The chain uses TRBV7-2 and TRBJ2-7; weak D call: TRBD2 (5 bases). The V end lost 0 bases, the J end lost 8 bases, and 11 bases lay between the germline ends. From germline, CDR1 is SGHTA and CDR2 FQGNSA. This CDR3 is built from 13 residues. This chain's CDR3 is CASSLALSEKQYF. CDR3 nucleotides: TGTGCCAGCAGCTTAGCGCTTAGCGAGAAGCAGTACTTC.

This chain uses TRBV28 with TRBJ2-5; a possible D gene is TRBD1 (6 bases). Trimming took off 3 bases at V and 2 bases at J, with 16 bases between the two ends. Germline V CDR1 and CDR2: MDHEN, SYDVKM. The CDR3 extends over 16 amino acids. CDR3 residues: CASSFYPQGRQETQYF. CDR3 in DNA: TGTGCCAGCAGTTTCTACCCACAGGGTCGGCAAGAGACCCAGTACTTC.

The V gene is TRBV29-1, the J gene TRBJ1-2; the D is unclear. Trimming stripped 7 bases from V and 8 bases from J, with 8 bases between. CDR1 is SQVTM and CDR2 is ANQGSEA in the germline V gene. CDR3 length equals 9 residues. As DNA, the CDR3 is TGCAGCGCAGAGAGAGGCTACACCTTC. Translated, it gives CSAERGYTF.

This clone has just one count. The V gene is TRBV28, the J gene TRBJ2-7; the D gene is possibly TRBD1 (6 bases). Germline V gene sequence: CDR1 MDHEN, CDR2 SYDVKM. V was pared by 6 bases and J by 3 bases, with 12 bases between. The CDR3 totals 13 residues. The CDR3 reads CASRGRGVYEQYF. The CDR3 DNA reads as TGTGCCAGCAGAGGCAGGGGCGTCTACGAGCAGTACTTC.